This TCR beta chain was recorded in a study of T cell responses to AZD1222 COVID-19 vaccine. This CDR3 spans 16 amino acids. CDR1 is SGHRS and CDR2 is YFSETQ in the germline V gene. V shed 3 bases and J 1 base; nucleotides not matched to a gene: 4. Findings and caveats of the study: No day 14 peak samples; only post-peak repertoires were characterized. Nearly half of the spike-specific TCRs reportedly recognize variant regions that carry no mutations.

The method was immunoSEQ multiplex PCR; TCRdb's version includes in-frame clones alone and lacks a portion of them. Of 130,000 to 150,000 clones listed, approximately 78% are singletons. Notes on this clone: Its antigen remains unidentified.

The sequenced sample was peripheral blood, obtained on day 0 of MenACWY control vaccination. The source is an adult in good health. This chain connects TRBV5-1 to TRBJ2-2, with 9 bases that match TRBD2. The CDR3 nucleotides read TGCGCCAGCAGCTCGACTAGCGGAGGGAACACCGGGGAGCTGTTTTTT. This sequence encodes CASSSTSGGNTGELFF.